This passage covers 2 T cell receptor beta chains from one sample sequenced in a study of response to subunit inactivated influenza vaccine. TCRdb used MiXCR to reprocess the RT-PCR reads, holding one entry per CDR3 protein. The top ten hold approximately 10% of the sample, which has more than 700,000 distinct CDR3 sequences, around 21% seen once. The sample was PBMCs from blood, taken about 5 days after vaccination. The receptors originated from a man in his forties or fifties who received an inactivated influenza vaccine.

V gene TRBV6-1 combines with J gene TRBJ1-1; weak D call: TRBD1 (6 bases). Between the trimmed V and J ends, which lost 6 bases and 6 bases, there was a span of 17 bases. CDR3 length: 14 residues. Germline CDR1 MNHNS, CDR2 SASEGT. CDR3: CASSPPGTIAEAFF. CDR3 DNA sequence: TGTGCCAGCAGCCCACCTGGGACAATCGCTGAAGCTTTCTTT.

This clonotype was counted only a few times. This chain uses TRBV20-1 with TRBJ2-1, with D hard to call. Trimming took 3 bases from V and 0 from J, leaving 9 bases between them. Per germline, CDR1 DFQATT and CDR2 SNEGSKA (reference sequence). The CDR3 covers 14 residues. In DNA, the CDR3 is TGCAGTGCTAGTCGACCAGACTCCTACAATGAGCAGTTCTTC. It encodes CSASRPDSYNEQFF.